This T cell receptor (beta chain) emerged from a study of technical replicates of blood from a few donors (TCRdb year 2017). Libraries were constructed by the immunoSEQ multiplex PCR assay. Imported from immuneACCESS, the table was reduced by TCRdb to in-frame sequences with V and J called. These copies leave out some clones; in studies compared against another copy, an unresolved V gene accounts for under half, and the cause of the remainder is not known. This sample holds fewer than 90,000 clones; roughly 90% were observed only once. Approximately 0.42% of the sample is in the top ten clones. On this clone itself: Its antigen has not been determined. No qualities accompany the bases; no much larger clone lies one base away.

The germline V gene encodes CDR1 SGHKS and CDR2 YYEKEE (reference sequence). V lost 4 bases and J lost 0 bases; the stretch between them is 7 bases long. The CDR3 contains 13 residues, cysteine and phenylalanine counted. The DNA shown is the 39-base CDR3, in frame from base 1. The V and J genes are TRBV5-5 and TRBJ2-5; the D gene identity is not certain. This receptor was identified in a human donor in good health. The sample taken for sequencing was T cells isolated from PBMCs. The CDR3 here reads CASSLMYQETQYF. The DNA sequence follows: TGTGCCAGCAGCCTTATGTACCAAGAGACCCAGTACTTC.